These 28 T cell receptor beta chains share one sample of origin, sequenced in a study of T cells in Graves' hyperthyroidism and ophthalmopathy. Amplification of TCR beta CDR3 regions was performed using RNA transcripts as template. The TCR CDR3 was amplified in a first-round RT-PCR using the HTBI primer set. TCRdb re-analysed the multiplex PCR reads in MiXCR, keeping a single row per CDR3 protein. This sample has about 740,000 distinct CDR3 sequences, with around 13% found just once. Sample: blood. The receptor set was obtained from a woman in her late teens or twenties with Graves' hyperthyroidism.

V and J are TRBV20-1 and TRBJ2-7; 7 bases line up with TRBD2. The junction had 9 bases not matched to a gene; V was cut back by 0 bases and J by 7 bases. Germline V gives CDR1 DFQATT, CDR2 SNEGSKA (reference sequence). The CDR3 consists of 14 residues. CDR3 bases: TGCAGTGCTAGAGATCGCGGGACTACCCGGGAGCAGTACTTC. It translates to CSARDRGTTREQYF.

This clonotype was seen a few times. This chain joins TRBV24-1 and TRBJ2-1, with D hard to call. V was trimmed by 9 bases and J by 2 bases, leaving 7 bases between them. Germline V gene sequence: CDR1 KGHDR, CDR2 SFDVKD. The CDR3 length is 12 residues. The CDR3 region has the DNA TGTGCCACCGCGCGGACCTACAATGAGCAGTTCTTC. Residues: CATARTYNEQFF.

The chain links TRBV6-1 to TRBJ2-3; 9 bases line up with TRBD2. The CDR3 is 15 residues long. Looked up from germline, CDR1 is MNHNS and CDR2 is SASEGT. V was clipped by 7 bases and J by 10 bases; unmatched bases: 15. CDR3 coding DNA: TGTGCCAGCACGGACCCTGCGGGAGGGCCGTCCCCGCAGTATTTT. It specifies CASTDPAGGPSPQYF.

Many counts were recorded for this clonotype. The J gene is TRBJ2-2, the V gene TRBV28; D is ambiguous. This CDR3 region has 13 residues. Trimming cost V 3 bases and J 9 bases, with 11 bases left between them. CDR1 MDHEN and CDR2 SYDVKM come from the germline V gene. As DNA, the CDR3 is TGTGCCAGCAGTTTCGGGCAGGCGAGGGAGCTGTTTTTT. Residues: CASSFGQARELFF.

This clonotype was seen ten or more times. The chain has TRBV12-3 or TRBV12-4 and TRBJ2-1; 12 positions match TRBD2. CDR3 length: 18 residues. The V and J ends lost 7 bases and 5 bases, in that order; junction bases with no gene match: 15. This CDR3 reads CASTITGLAGGGDNEQFF. The CDR3 DNA follows: TGTGCCAGCACCATTACGGGGCTAGCGGGAGGGGGTGACAATGAGCAGTTCTTC.

This clonotype was seen a few times. The chain links TRBV4-3 to TRBJ2-7, with D tentatively TRBD2 (6 bases). The germline V and J ends were trimmed by 0 bases and 4 bases, with 10 bases remaining between them. The CDR3 spans 14 residues. In germline, CDR1 is LGHNA, CDR2 YSLEER. CDR3 nucleotides: TGCGCCAGCAGCCAAGATAGCGGTTCGTACGAGCAGTACTTC. This sequence encodes CASSQDSGSYEQYF.

Only a few counts were recorded for this clonotype. The J gene is TRBJ2-7, the V gene TRBV28; no reliable D call. V lost 8 bases to trimming and J lost 4 bases, with 18 bases between them. Germline V CDR1 and CDR2: MDHEN, SYDVKM. CDR3 length: 14 residues. CDR3 protein: CASGNFGDFYEQYF. CDR3 DNA: TGTGCCAGCGGCAACTTTGGGGATTTTTACGAGCAGTACTTC.

This clonotype was detected only a few times. The chain uses TRBV7-9 and TRBJ2-3, with a tentative D call TRBD1 (6 bases). Germline CDR1 reads SEHNR; CDR2 reads FQNEAQ (reference sequence). The CDR3 is 14 amino acids. Trimming removed 5 bases at V and 2 bases at J, with 11 bases between. The CDR3 DNA reads TGTGCCAGCAGCCTGGACAGTAACACAGATACGCAGTATTTT. Amino acids: CASSLDSNTDTQYF.

This clonotype showed up just a few times. This sequence joins TRBV6-1 and TRBJ2-4; 7 nucleotides match TRBD1. Germline CDR1 is MNHNS and CDR2 is SASEGT. The V segment lost 6 bases and the J segment 0 bases; nucleotides outside the gene matches: 8. This CDR3 has 16 residues. The CDR3 is CASRLQGTLAKNIQYF. The DNA for the CDR3 is TGTGCCAGCAGATTACAGGGGACCTTAGCCAAAAACATTCAGTACTTC.

This clonotype was detected many times. The chain employs TRBV7-2 and TRBJ2-7, with TRBD1 matching 10 bases. The CDR3 extends over 14 amino acids. The germline CDR1 and CDR2 sequences are SGHTA and FQGNSA. Trimming removed 6 bases from V and 3 bases from J; junction bases left unmatched: 5. The CDR3 loop is CASSPDRGYYEQYF. The DNA for the CDR3 is TGTGCCAGCAGTCCGGACAGGGGGTACTACGAGCAGTACTTC.

The chain joins TRBV19 to TRBJ2-2, with no clear D. CDR1 and CDR2 (germline): LNHDA, SQIVND (reference sequence). The CDR3 extends over 14 amino acids. V was cut by 3 bases and J by 2 bases, with 7 bases left in between. For the CDR3, the DNA is TGTGCCAGTAGTATCGTAGCAAACACCGGGGAGCTGTTTTTT. Translation gives CASSIVANTGELFF. Drawing the rest from reference TRBV19 and TRBJ2-2, the complete variable domain is DGGITQSPKYLFRKEGQNVTLSCEQNLNHDAMYWYRQDPGQGLRLIYYSQIVNDFQKGDIAEGYSVSREKKESFPLTVTSAQKNPTAFYLCASSIVANTGELFFGEGSRLTVL.

V gene TRBV6-1 combines with J gene TRBJ2-1; D is uncertain. CDR1 is MNHNS and CDR2 is SASEGT in the germline V gene. V was pared by 5 bases and J by 7 bases, with 15 bases between. The CDR3 is made up of 14 amino acids. The DNA for the CDR3 is TGTGCCAGCAGTCACCGAGTACTTGGGAATGAGCAGTTCTTC. This sequence encodes CASSHRVLGNEQFF.

This clonotype has at least ten counts. The V gene is TRBV20-1, the J gene TRBJ1-3; 10 bases are a match to TRBD1. CDR1 is DFQATT, CDR2 SNEGSKA, per germline (reference sequence). V shed 3 bases and J 4 bases; nucleotides not matched to a gene: 3. There are 14 residues in the CDR3. DNA of the CDR3: TGCAGTGCTAGGGGACAGGGGATAGGAAACACCATATATTTT. Translating gives CSARGQGIGNTIYF.

V gene TRBV29-1 combines with J gene TRBJ2-7; no definite D call. Trimming shortened V by 7 bases and J by 0 bases, and 13 bases separated the two germline ends. CDR1 SQVTM and CDR2 ANQGSEA come from the germline V gene. The CDR3 has 13 residues. The CDR3 is CSAAAFSSYEQYF. In DNA form, the CDR3 reads TGCAGCGCTGCAGCCTTCTCCTCCTACGAGCAGTACTTC.

This clonotype was seen just once. A much bigger clone sits one base away, suggesting this may be a read error. The rearrangement links TRBV7-2 to TRBJ2-7; TRBD2 agrees at 9 bases. Germline assignment: CDR1 SGHTA and CDR2 FQGNSA. Losses at the gene ends were 4 bases for V and 4 bases for J; bases not matched to a gene: 11. This CDR3 spans 16 amino acids. The DNA for the CDR3 is TGTGCCAGCAGCTCCGTACTCTGGCGGGAGGGGTACGAGCAGTACTTC. Its translation is CASSSVLWREGYEQYF.

This clonotype has only a few counts. CDR3 amino acids: CATSNSLGVAKNIQYF. The CDR3 nucleotides read TGTGCCACCAGCAATTCTCTCGGAGTAGCCAAAAACATTCAGTACTTC. The gene calls are TRBV15 and TRBJ2-4; no definite D call. The CDR3 is 16 amino acids. V was clipped by 4 bases and J by 0 bases, with 13 bases between them. Germline V gives CDR1 LNHNV, CDR2 YYDKDF (reference sequence).

This clonotype was counted between two and nine times. The chain joins TRBV6-5 to TRBJ2-3; no clear D gene. This CDR3 has 15 amino acids. Germline V CDR1 and CDR2: MNHEY, SVGAGI. V was trimmed by 3 bases and J by 6 bases, leaving 16 bases between them. The CDR3 DNA reads TGTGCCAGCAGTTATAGGTTCCCCGGGCAGGATACGCAGTATTTT. Translating it yields CASSYRFPGQDTQYF.

This clonotype was counted ten times or more. The chain is built from TRBV11-3 and TRBJ2-5; D remains ambiguous. Trimming cost V 3 bases and J 5 bases, with 10 bases left between them. Germline CDR1 is SGHNT and CDR2 is YENEEA. The CDR3 is made up of 13 amino acids. In DNA, the CDR3 is TGTGCCAGCAGCTTGGGGAATGCGGAGACCCAGTACTTC. This gives the protein CASSLGNAETQYF.

This clonotype was seen many times. This sequence joins TRBV7-9 and TRBJ1-2; D call uncertain. Germline V gene lookup returns CDR1 SEHNR and CDR2 FQNEAQ (reference sequence). Between the trimmed V and J ends, which lost 3 bases and 2 bases, there was a span of 7 bases. The CDR3 runs 13 residues. The CDR3 DNA sequence: TGTGCCAGCAGCTTGGGCGGCAACTATGGCTACACCTTC. It specifies CASSLGGNYGYTF. Full variable domain (outside the CDR3, taken from reference TRBV7-9 and TRBJ1-2): DTGVSQNPRHKITKRGQNVTFRCDPISEHNRLYWYRQTLGQGPEFLTYFQNEAQLEKSRLLSDRFSAERPKGSFSTLEIQRTEQGDSAMYLCASSLGGNYGYTFGSGTRLTVV.

This clonotype has only a few counts. The chain uses TRBV4-3 and TRBJ2-1, with 7 bases identical to TRBD2. From germline, CDR1 is LGHNA and CDR2 YSLEER. V trimming: 6 bases; J trimming: 8 bases; junction bases outside the gene matches: 10. The CDR3 totals 14 residues. The CDR3 protein is CASSQREGGDEQFF. CDR3 DNA sequence: TGCGCCAGCAGTCAGAGGGAGGGCGGGGATGAGCAGTTCTTC.

This clonotype occurred a few times. The chain combines TRBV29-1 with TRBJ2-7, with 10 bases lining up with TRBD1. V dropped 3 bases and J dropped 2; count of bases not matched to a gene: 4. The CDR3 has 14 amino acids. CDR1 is SQVTM, CDR2 ANQGSEA, per germline. The CDR3: CSVDVGTGAYEQYF. The DNA for the CDR3 is TGCAGCGTTGATGTTGGGACAGGGGCCTACGAGCAGTACTTC.

This clonotype was seen a few times. V usage is TRBV28 and J usage is TRBJ1-4; D is possibly TRBD1 (6 bases). Germline loops: CDR1 MDHEN, CDR2 SYDVKM. The length of the CDR3 is 15 residues. Trimming took 10 bases from V and 0 from J, leaving 15 bases between them. The CDR3 region has the DNA TGTGCCACCAAAACAGGGACCTCAACTAATGAAAAACTGTTTTTT. As protein: CATKTGTSTNEKLFF. Drawing the rest from reference TRBV28 and TRBJ1-4, the complete variable domain is DVKVTQSSRYLVKRTGEKVFLECVQDMDHENMFWYRQDPGLGLRLIYFSYDVKMKEKGDIPEGYSVSREKKERFSLILESASTNQTSMYLCATKTGTSTNEKLFFGSGTQLSVL.

In its sample, this clonotype was seen many times. The CDR3 sequence: CASSYSSSEYNEQFF. CDR3 coding DNA: TGTGCCAGCAGTTACTCGTCTTCCGAGTACAATGAGCAGTTCTTC. The rearrangement joins TRBV6-6 to TRBJ2-1; D gene unclear. The germline V and J ends were trimmed by 0 bases and 4 bases, with 10 bases remaining between them. The CDR3 consists of 15 residues. Germline V CDR1 and CDR2: MNHNY, SVGAGI (reference sequence).

This clonotype was found a few times. The chain uses TRBV30 and TRBJ2-1, with no clear D. The CDR3 sequence is 11 residues long. Germline CDR1 is GTSNPN and CDR2 is SVGIG (reference sequence). V was cut by 2 bases and J by 10 bases, with 9 bases left in between. Written as DNA, the CDR3 is TGTGCCTGGAGTCCTTTACACGAGCAGTTCTTC. Encoded protein: CAWSPLHEQFF.

This clonotype was seen at least ten times. This rearrangement joins TRBV28 to TRBJ2-5; 7 bases map to TRBD2. Germline-derived CDR1 and CDR2 are MDHEN and SYDVKM. The CDR3 runs 14 residues. The junction had 6 bases not matched to a gene; V was cut back by 3 bases and J by 5 bases. DNA for the CDR3: TGTGCCAGCAGTTTTCCGGGCGGGAGTGAGACCCAGTACTTC. Protein product: CASSFPGGSETQYF.

J is TRBJ1-6 and V is TRBV24-1, with no clear D. The V end was cut by 1 base, the J end by 10 bases, with 13 bases between. Germline lookup yields CDR1 KGHDR and CDR2 SFDVKD. CDR3 length equals 15 residues. This CDR3 reads CATSDFPEERSPLHF. The DNA for the CDR3 is TGTGCCACCAGTGATTTCCCGGAGGAGAGGTCACCCCTCCACTTT.

This clonotype has ten or more counts. The chain uses TRBV7-2 and TRBJ2-2; D unresolved. The CDR3 contains 15 residues. Germline loops: CDR1 SGHTA, CDR2 FQGNSA. Trimming stripped 5 bases from V and 4 bases from J, with 14 bases between. CDR3 region: CASSPLPRVTGELFF. The CDR3 DNA sequence: TGTGCCAGCAGCCCCCTTCCCCGAGTCACCGGGGAGCTGTTTTTT.

The gene calls are TRBV13 and TRBJ2-1; 8 bases are a match to TRBD2. V was clipped by 5 bases and J by 9 bases; unmatched bases: 15. The CDR3 contains 16 residues. The germline V gene encodes CDR1 PRHDT and CDR2 FYEKMQ (reference sequence). The CDR3 sequence: CASSLGGKGLVGEQFF. The CDR3 coding sequence is TGTGCCAGCAGCCTGGGAGGAAAGGGACTAGTAGGTGAGCAGTTCTTC.